This TCR beta chain appears in the sequencing data of a study of OX40 agonist ivuxolimab in advanced cancers. Study-wide context: Ivuxolimab was a fully human IgG2 agonistic monoclonal antibody targeting the costimulatory receptor OX40 (CD134). Intravenous ivuxolimab was administered to patients every 2 weeks at six dose levels: 0.01, 0.1, 0.3, 1.5, 3 and 10 mg/kg. The paper describes the monotherapy dose-escalation part (N = 52 patients) of the phase I trial of ivuxolimab. Three dose-escalation patients achieved partial responses, one with hepatocellular carcinoma and two with cutaneous melanoma. Patients were allowed to have had prior anti-PD-1, anti-PD-L1 or anti-CTLA-4 therapy, and approximately 40% of the dose-escalation patients had been treated with checkpoint inhibitors. Peripheral TCRbeta sequencing aimed to test whether ivuxolimab altered TCR sequence diversity and caused clonal T-cell expansion. Among the roughly 52 dose-escalation patients, some 19 had hepatocellular carcinoma, 15 or so melanoma, 9 renal cell carcinoma and 9 head and neck cancer. In the dose-escalation cohort, approximately 82% of patients were male, and the mean age was approximately 60 years, with a range of about 23 to 80.

With regard to this clone: Which antigen it targets is not known. Nothing much larger sits one base from this clone, and base qualities are not available.

The trial excluded patients who had a history of autoimmune disease or who were on systemic immunosuppression. Peripheral blood for TCR sequencing was collected from all dose cohorts at baseline, on cycle 4 day 1, and on cycle 7 day 1. Samples were obtained from an open-label, multicenter, first-in-human phase I dose-escalation trial of ivuxolimab. Adults with locally advanced or metastatic melanoma, renal cell carcinoma, hepatocellular carcinoma or head and neck squamous cell carcinoma were enrolled in the trial. Before TCR sequencing, CD4+ and CD8+ T cells were separately sorted from peripheral blood. Between the V and J ends, shortened by 1 base and 8 bases respectively, the junction contains 8 bases. Reading the germline V gene (reference sequence) gives CDR1 LNHNV and CDR2 YYDKDF. Measured from the cysteine to the phenylalanine, the CDR3 is 12 residues long. Solely the CDR3 DNA is kept, with 36 bases framed from the first base.

General study outcomes and caveats: On average, CD8+ T cells showed more expanded clones than CD4+ T cells after ivuxolimab. At doses of 0.1 to 3.0 mg/kg, clonal expansion of both CD4+ and CD8+ T cells in blood was seen between baseline and week 6. Low levels of normalized T-cell clonal expansion were also shown by some nonresponding patients. The antigen specificity of the clonally expanded peripheral T cells was not determined. Partial responders in the 0.1-3.0 mg/kg groups had among the lowest normalized peripheral clonal expansion, especially among CD8+ T cells.

Genomic DNA was isolated from the sorted cells so that the TCRbeta CDR3 region could be sequenced. TCRbeta CDR3 regions were sequenced using the immunoSEQ Assay. This immuneACCESS table, as held by TCRdb, lists in-frame sequences with V and J called but not all clones. Of the missing ones, under half trace to an unresolved V gene in checked studies; the others have no known cause. A total of more than 75,000 clones appear in this sample, approximately 83% of them only once. Together, the top ten hold 5% to 7% of the sample. This chain is built from TRBV15 and TRBJ1-2, and perhaps TRBD1 as D gene, on 5 matching bases. The input for sequencing was CD4+ or CD8+ T cells sorted from blood, taken in a trial of the OX40 agonist ivuxolimab. The clonotype originates from an adult with an advanced solid tumor such as melanoma, head and neck, liver or kidney cancer. The CDR3 region has the sequence CATSRGGTGYTF. At the DNA level, the sequence is TGTGCCACCAGCAGAGGGGGGACCGGCTACACCTTC.